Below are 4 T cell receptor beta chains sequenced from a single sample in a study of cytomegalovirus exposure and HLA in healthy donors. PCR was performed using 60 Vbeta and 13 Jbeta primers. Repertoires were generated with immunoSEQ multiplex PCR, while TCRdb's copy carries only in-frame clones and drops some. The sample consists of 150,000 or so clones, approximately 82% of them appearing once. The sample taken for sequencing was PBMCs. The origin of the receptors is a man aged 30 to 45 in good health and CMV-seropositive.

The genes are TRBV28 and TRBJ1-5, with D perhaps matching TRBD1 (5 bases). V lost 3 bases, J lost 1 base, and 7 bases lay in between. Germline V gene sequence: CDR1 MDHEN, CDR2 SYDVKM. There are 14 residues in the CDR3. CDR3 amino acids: CASSLEGSNQPQHF. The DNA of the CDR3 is TGTGCCAGCAGTTTGGAGGGGAGCAATCAGCCCCAGCATTTT. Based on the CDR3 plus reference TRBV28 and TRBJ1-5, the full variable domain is DVKVTQSSRYLVKRTGEKVFLECVQDMDHENMFWYRQDPGLGLRLIYFSYDVKMKEKGDIPEGYSVSREKKERFSLILESASTNQTSMYLCASSLEGSNQPQHFGDGTRLSIL.

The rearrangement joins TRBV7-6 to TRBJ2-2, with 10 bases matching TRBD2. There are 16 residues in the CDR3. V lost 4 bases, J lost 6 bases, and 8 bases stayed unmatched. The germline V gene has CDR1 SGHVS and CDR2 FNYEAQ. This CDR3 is CASSSIAGGPAGELFF. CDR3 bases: TGTGCCAGCAGCTCAATAGCGGGGGGACCGGCCGGGGAGCTGTTTTTT.

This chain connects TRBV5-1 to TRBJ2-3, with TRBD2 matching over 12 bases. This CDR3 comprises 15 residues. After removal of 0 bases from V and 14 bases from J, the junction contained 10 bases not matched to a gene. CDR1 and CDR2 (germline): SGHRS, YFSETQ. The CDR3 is CASSLALAGGPSRYF. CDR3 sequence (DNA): TGCGCCAGCAGCTTGGCCCTAGCGGGAGGGCCGAGTAGGTATTTT.

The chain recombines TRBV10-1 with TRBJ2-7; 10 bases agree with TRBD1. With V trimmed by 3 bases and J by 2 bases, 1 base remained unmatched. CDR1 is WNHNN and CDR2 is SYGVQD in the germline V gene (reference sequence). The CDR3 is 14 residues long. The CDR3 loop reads CASSDGQGAYEQYF. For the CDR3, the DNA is TGCGCCAGCAGTGACGGACAGGGGGCCTACGAGCAGTACTTC.